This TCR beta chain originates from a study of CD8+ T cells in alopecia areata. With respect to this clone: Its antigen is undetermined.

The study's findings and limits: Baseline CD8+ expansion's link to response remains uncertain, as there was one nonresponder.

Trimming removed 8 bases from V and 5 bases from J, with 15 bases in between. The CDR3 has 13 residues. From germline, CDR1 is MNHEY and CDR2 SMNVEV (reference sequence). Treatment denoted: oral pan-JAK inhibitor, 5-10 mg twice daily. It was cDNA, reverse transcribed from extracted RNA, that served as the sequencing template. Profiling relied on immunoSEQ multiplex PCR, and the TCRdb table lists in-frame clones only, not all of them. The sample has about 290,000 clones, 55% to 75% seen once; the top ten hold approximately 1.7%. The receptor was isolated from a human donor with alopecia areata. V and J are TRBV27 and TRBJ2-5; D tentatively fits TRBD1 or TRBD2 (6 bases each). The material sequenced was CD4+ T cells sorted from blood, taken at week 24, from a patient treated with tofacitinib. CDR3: CASRRGAGETQYF. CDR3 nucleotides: TGTGCCAGCCGGAGGGGGGCCGGGGAGACCCAGTACTTC.